One T cell receptor beta chain is described in this entry. Its target is not known. From germline, CDR1 is SGHRS and CDR2 YFSETQ. The CDR3 runs 15 residues. V shed 4 bases, J shed 0 bases, and the junction held 5 bases outside the gene matches. This sample is drawn from a study of T cell responses to AZD1222 COVID-19 vaccine. Looking at the study overall: Pooled samples include second doses given at about 4 or 12 weeks. Study-level findings and limits: Clonal diversity was possibly underestimated, and the donors were mostly white British, with more females.

The protocol was immunoSEQ multiplex PCR, while the TCRdb copy is restricted to in-frame clones and leaves out a portion. The sample holds 100,000 to 150,000 clones, less than 95% seen once. V and J are TRBV5-1 and TRBJ1-1; 8 bases align to TRBD1. The sequence derives from an adult in good health. The material sequenced was peripheral blood, taken on day 0 of AZD1222 vaccination. Here the CDR3 reads CASSPRGQVNTEAFF. As DNA, the CDR3 is TGCGCCAGCAGCCCCAGGGGGCAGGTGAACACTGAAGCTTTCTTT. The full variable domain, its missing parts supplied by reference TRBV5-1 and TRBJ1-1, is KAGVTQTPRYLIKTRGQQVTLSCSPISGHRSVSWYQQTPGQGLQFLFEYFSETQRNKGNFPGRFSGRQFSNSRSEMNVSTLELGDSALYLCASSPRGQVNTEAFFGQGTRLTVV.